One and the same sample provided the 18 T cell receptor beta chains below, sequenced in a study of CD8+CD57+ T cells in acquired aplastic anemia. Profiling that covered TCR beta VDJ and CDR3 relied on genomic DNA as its template. TCRdb independently ran MiXCR on the reads; one entry per CDR3 protein. The sample comprises around 170,000 distinct CDR3 sequences, around half of which are singletons, and 3.2% rests with the top ten. All patients picked for sequencing had shown, by flow cytometry, an expansion of CD8+CD57+ cells. The sequenced sample was sorted CD4+, CD8+, or CD8+CD57+ T cells (not recorded which) from PBMCs. The receptors derive from a human donor with aplastic anemia.

The V call is TRBV19, the J call TRBJ1-5; 12 bases map to TRBD1. V lost 6 bases and J lost 6; bases outside the gene matches: 9. The CDR3 runs 16 residues. CDR1 and CDR2 from the germline V gene are LNHDA and SQIVND (reference sequence). The CDR3, as DNA: TGTGCCAGTAGAGCTCGGGGACAGGGGGCGCGTCAGCCCCAGCATTTT. This encodes CASRARGQGARQPQHF.

J is TRBJ1-2 and V is TRBV6-5; D gene ambiguous. Per the germline V gene, CDR1 is MNHEY and CDR2 is SVGAGI. Trimming cost V 0 bases and J 1 base, with 12 bases left between them. The CDR3 consists of 16 residues. The CDR3 is CASSYSQKQFNYGYTF. The CDR3 coding sequence is TGTGCCAGCAGTTACTCGCAGAAACAATTTAACTATGGCTACACCTTC.

This clonotype was detected a few times. This rearrangement joins TRBV10-3 to TRBJ2-7; either TRBD1 or TRBD2 may fit D (5 bases each). The CDR3 has 12 residues. V lost 8 bases and J 2 bases, leaving 10 bases between the germline ends. CDR1 and CDR2 (germline): ENHRY, SYGVKD. In nucleotides, the CDR3 is TGTGCCATCGGGGACCAAGCCTACGAGCAGTACTTC. Its translation: CAIGDQAYEQYF.

This clonotype was picked up many times. This chain uses TRBV24-1 with TRBJ1-1; the D is unclear. Germline lookup yields CDR1 KGHDR and CDR2 SFDVKD. V gave up 3 bases and J gave up 3 bases, with 4 bases separating them. This CDR3 has 12 amino acids. The CDR3 is CATSDQHTEAFF. The CDR3 coding sequence is TGTGCCACCAGTGATCAACACACTGAAGCTTTCTTT.

Details on this clonotype: A read error is possible here, since a much larger clone lies one base away. No conserved phenylalanine or tryptophan ends this CDR3, so it is likely a read error. The V and J genes are TRBV5-4 and TRBJ1-3; D uncertain. CDR3 length: 13 residues. The germline gives CDR1 SGHNT, CDR2 YYREEE (reference sequence). Trimming took off 0 bases at V and 7 bases at J, with 8 bases between the two ends. CDR3 in DNA: TGTGCCAGCAGCTTGGTCGATGGGAACACCATATATTCT. Translating it yields CASSLVDGNTIYS.

On this clonotype itself: This sequence may be a read error, since a much larger clone differs from it by one base. The chain has TRBV12-3 or TRBV12-4 and TRBJ1-2; D perhaps matches TRBD1 (5 bases). The length of the CDR3 is 12 residues. CDR3 in amino acids: CAISWGGYGYTF. DNA for the CDR3: TGTGCCATCAGTTGGGGGGGTTATGGCTACACCTTC.

This clonotype was seen many times. The chain couples TRBV13 to TRBJ2-5; the match to TRBD2 covers 10 bases. Trimming took 4 bases from V and 5 from J; bases not matched to a gene: 19. The CDR3 totals 19 residues. Germline V lookup: CDR1 PRHDT, CDR2 FYEKMQ (reference sequence). CDR3 in DNA: TGTGCCAGCAGCTATAGACGTAGCGGGAGGACGAGGCGGGCGGAGACCCAGTACTTC. Its protein is CASSYRRSGRTRRAETQYF.

This clonotype was counted at least ten times. The V gene is TRBV4-3, the J gene TRBJ1-1; D is undetermined. CDR3 length: 13 residues. Germline lookup yields CDR1 LGHNA and CDR2 YSLEER. The V end lost 1 base, the J end lost 8 bases, and 11 bases lay between the germline ends. CDR3 bases: TGCGCCAGCAGCCAAGGGCCGGTAAGAGAAGCTTTCTTT. Protein: CASSQGPVREAFF.

Here the CDR3 reads CATSRDRPYEQYF. Here the CDR3 DNA reads TGTGCCACCAGCAGAGATAGGCCCTACGAGCAGTACTTC. This sequence joins TRBV15 and TRBJ2-7, with D unresolved. From germline, CDR1 is LNHNV and CDR2 YYDKDF (reference sequence). Trimming cost V 0 bases and J 2 bases, with 5 bases left between them. The CDR3 runs to 13 residues.

This clonotype was seen more than once but under ten times. A read error may be the cause here, since a much bigger clone is one base away. The J gene is TRBJ2-7, the V gene TRBV10-3; 10 bases line up with TRBD1. The CDR3 has 14 residues. V lost 10 bases, J lost 3 bases, and 9 bases stayed unmatched. The germline CDR1 and CDR2 sequences are ENHRY and SYGVKD. The CDR3 coding sequence is TGTGCCAGTTCCGGACAGGGGGTTCACTACGAGCAGTACGTC. This sequence encodes CASSGQGVHYEQYV.

Ten or more counts support this clonotype. The V gene is TRBV6-1, the J gene TRBJ1-3; D remains unclear. Trimming stripped 6 bases from V and 2 bases from J, with 11 bases between. The CDR3 is 14 amino acids. Germline CDR1 is MNHNS and CDR2 is SASEGT. The CDR3, as DNA: TGTGCCAGCAGCCCCCAGATGACTGGAAACACCATATATTTT. As protein: CASSPQMTGNTIYF.

This clonotype appeared a single time. The chain carries TRBV19 and TRBJ2-1, with 10 bases fitting TRBD2. Germline lookup yields CDR1 LNHDA and CDR2 SQIVND (reference sequence). The CDR3 totals 15 residues. V was pared by 5 bases and J by 1 base, with 2 bases of the junction left unmatched. The CDR3 DNA sequence: TGTGCCAGTAGTTCGGGACTAGCGTCCTACAATGAGCAGTTCTTC. It yields the protein CASSSGLASYNEQFF.

The chain combines TRBV19 with TRBJ2-7; 7 bases match TRBD1. V gave up 5 bases and J gave up 5 bases; unmatched junction bases: 3. Germline values: CDR1 LNHDA, CDR2 SQIVND (reference sequence). CDR3 length: 12 amino acids. For the CDR3, the DNA is TGTGCCAGTAGTTCACAGGGGAACGAGCAGTACTTC. This codes for CASSSQGNEQYF.

This clonotype came up many times. The J gene is TRBJ2-2, the V gene TRBV20-1; the D is unclear. This CDR3 region has 15 residues. Germline V gives CDR1 DFQATT, CDR2 SNEGSKA (reference sequence). V was cut by 1 base and J by 0 bases, with 9 bases left in between. The CDR3 loop is CSARGVGSNTGELFF. The CDR3 nucleotides are TGCAGTGCTAGAGGGGTGGGTTCGAACACCGGGGAGCTGTTTTTT.

The chain carries TRBV15 and TRBJ1-4; weak D call: TRBD1 (6 bases). Germline assignment: CDR1 LNHNV and CDR2 YYDKDF (reference sequence). The germline V and J ends were trimmed by 8 bases and 8 bases, with 12 bases remaining between them. The CDR3 runs to 12 residues. CDR3 loop: CATSQGREKLFF. The CDR3 DNA reads TGTGCCACCTCCCAGGGGCGGGAAAAACTGTTTTTT.

The chain employs TRBV7-2 and TRBJ2-5; 7 bases are a match to TRBD2. Judging by the DNA end, TRBJ2-7 fits better; the J call may be wrong. The CDR3 is made up of 16 amino acids. Germline V gene sequence: CDR1 SGHTA, CDR2 FQGNSA. The chain's CDR3 is CASSPLGGTSSYEQYV. In nucleotides, the CDR3 is TGTGCCAGCAGCCCCCTGGGGGGGACGAGCTCCTACGAGCAGTACGTC.

This clonotype has ten or more counts. The V and J genes are TRBV19 and TRBJ1-4; a weak D match, TRBD1 (5 bases). Germline assignment: CDR1 LNHDA and CDR2 SQIVND (reference sequence). Trimming removed 5 bases at V and 10 bases at J, with 20 bases between. CDR3 length: 15 residues. CDR3 amino acids: CASSQAGTPTGKLFF. CDR3 nucleotides: TGTGCCAGTAGTCAGGCCGGGACCCCTACCGGAAAACTGTTTTTT.

This clonotype was observed many times. As DNA, the CDR3 is TGTGCCAGCACCTCGACAGGGGGCGAATACGAGCAGTACTTC. It codes for CASTSTGGEYEQYF. This chain connects TRBV7-2 to TRBJ2-7; 10 positions match TRBD1. V shed 7 bases, J shed 4 bases, and the junction held 7 bases outside the gene matches. Per germline, CDR1 SGHTA and CDR2 FQGNSA. The CDR3 is 14 residues long.